The rows below give T cell receptor beta chains drawn from one sample of a study of control samples from healthy donors and cancer patients. The data were produced by immunoSEQ multiplex PCR, yet TCRdb's version contains in-frame clones alone and is incomplete. Among 350,000 to 450,000 clones, more than 80% were seen once, and the ten largest hold approximately 6.3%. The sequencing sample was made of PBMCs. These receptors were obtained from a man in his forties or fifties with head and neck cancer. Each CDR3 is given with its conserved first and last residue. A D gene is named only where the DNA matches it firmly. The size entry is marked missing in some rows and otherwise reads once, few, many or a size class.

V	size	D	J	CDR3	DNA
TRBV3-1/TRBV3-2	.	TRBD2	TRBJ2-3	CASSQATGGGRTDTQYF	TGTGCCAGCAGCCAAGCCACGGGCGGGGGTCGCACAGATACGCAGTATTTT
TRBV6-6	.	.	TRBJ2-7	CASSVSGHSNYEQYF	TGTGCCAGCAGCGTATCGGGACACAGTAACTACGAGCAGTACTTC
TRBV6-6	.	TRBD2	TRBJ2-7	CASRGLAAYEQYF	TGTGCCAGCAGGGGACTAGCAGCCTACGAGCAGTACTTC
TRBV19	once	TRBD1	TRBJ1-6	CASSIDLSGTGKNSPLHF	TGTGCCAGTAGTATAGATCTGTCTGGGACAGGGAAAAATTCACCCCTCCACTTT
TRBV28	.	.	TRBJ1-1	CASSLRLGGNTEAFF	TGTGCCAGCAGTTTACGCCTCGGGGGCAACACTGAAGCTTTCTTT
TRBV30	.	.	TRBJ1-2	CAWAWQGARSNYGYTF	TGTGCCTGGGCCTGGCAGGGAGCGCGAAGTAACTATGGCTACACCTTC
TRBV5-4	.	.	TRBJ2-1	CASSLGSGTGPYNEQFF	TGTGCCAGCAGCTTGGGGTCCGGGACTGGCCCCTACAATGAGCAGTTCTTC
TRBV29-1	.	.	TRBJ1-5	CSVGAGFNQPQHF	TGCAGCGTGGGGGCAGGGTTCAATCAGCCCCAGCATTTT
TRBV3-1/TRBV3-2	.	TRBD1	TRBJ2-2	CASSQGGQGAFGELFF	TGTGCCAGCAGCCAAGGGGGACAGGGGGCATTCGGGGAGCTGTTTTTT
TRBV6-4	.	.	TRBJ1-4	CASSGHGTNEKLFF	TGTGCCAGCAGCGGACACGGAACTAATGAAAAACTGTTTTTT
TRBV30	.	.	TRBJ1-6	CAWSVSPNRDPAISYNSPLHF	TGTGCCTGGAGCGTCAGCCCCAACCGGGATCCGGCCATCTCCTATAATTCACCCCTCCACTTT
TRBV6-4	.	TRBD1	TRBJ2-2	CASSPGTANTGELFF	TGTGCCAGCAGCCCCGGGACAGCGAACACCGGGGAGCTGTTTTTT
TRBV27	.	.	TRBJ2-1	CASSRISSYNEQFF	TGTGCCAGCAGCCGGATTAGCTCCTACAATGAGCAGTTCTTC
TRBV6-5	.	TRBD1	TRBJ1-2	CASSPGTGGLYGYTF	TGTGCCAGCAGTCCCGGGACAGGGGGACTCTATGGCTACACCTTC
TRBV7-9	.	.	TRBJ2-1	CASSLAALRRPSSYNEQFF	TGTGCCAGCAGCTTAGCGGCCCTTCGGCGGCCGAGCTCCTACAATGAGCAGTTCTTC
TRBV10-3	.	TRBD2	TRBJ2-1	CAIRGLAGNNEQFF	TGTGCCATCAGGGGACTAGCGGGAAACAATGAGCAGTTCTTC
TRBV5-4	.	.	TRBJ2-7	CASSSYLGHGNEQYF	TGTGCCAGCAGCTCGTATTTGGGCCACGGGAACGAGCAGTACTTC
TRBV28	.	.	TRBJ1-5	CASSLNEEVKAQHF	TGTGCCAGCAGTTTAAACGAGGAGGTAAAGGCCCAGCATTTT
TRBV9	.	TRBD1	TRBJ2-3	CASSADRQGTDTQYF	TGTGCCAGCAGCGCCGACCGACAGGGAACAGATACGCAGTATTTT
TRBV30	.	.	TRBJ1-2	CAWSVNESGGYTF	TGTGCCTGGAGTGTAAATGAAAGTGGGGGCTACACCTTC
TRBV18	once	.	TRBJ1-1	CASSPERAEAFF	TGTGCCAGCTCACCGGAGAGGGCCGAAGCTTTCTTT
TRBV5-6	.	.	TRBJ1-5	CASSLRPQAGSQPQHF	TGTGCCAGCAGCTTGCGGCCCCAGGCTGGCAGTCAGCCCCAGCATTTT
TRBV6-2/TRBV6-3	.	TRBD1	TRBJ2-3	CASSYLRDRGADTQYF	TGTGCCAGCAGTTACCTAAGGGACAGGGGGGCAGATACGCAGTATTTT
TRBV11-2	.	TRBD2	TRBJ2-2	CASGWTSGSPGELFF	TGTGCCAGCGGCTGGACTAGCGGGAGTCCCGGGGAGCTGTTTTTT
TRBV5-1	.	TRBD1	TRBJ2-2	CASSLGTGPGELFF	TGCGCCAGCAGCTTGGGGACAGGGCCCGGGGAGCTGTTTTTT
TRBV7-5	.	.	TRBJ1-6	CARSSRGQGGNLHSSPLHF	TGTGCCAGAAGCTCACGGGGACAAGGGGGCAACCTTCATAGTTCACCCCTCCACTTT
TRBV6-1	.	.	TRBJ2-4	CASSEEIAKNIQYF	TGTGCCAGCAGTGAGGAGATAGCCAAAAACATTCAGTACTTC
TRBV28	few	.	TRBJ1-6	CASESRTEGGSPLHF	TGTGCCAGCGAATCTAGGACAGAGGGTGGGTCACCCCTCCACTTT
TRBV15	.	TRBD1	TRBJ1-5	CATDRGSNQPQHF	TGTGCCACCGACAGGGGAAGCAATCAGCCCCAGCATTTT
TRBV28	.	.	TRBJ2-5	CASSFSRSETQYF	TGTGCCAGCAGTTTTTCCAGATCAGAGACCCAGTACTTC
TRBV7-7	.	TRBD2	TRBJ2-1	CASSLSGGPGWDEQFF	TGTGCTAGCAGCCTAAGCGGGGGACCCGGGTGGGATGAGCAGTTCTTC
TRBV6-4	.	.	TRBJ2-3	CASSDSLARGDTQYF	TGTGCCAGCAGTGACTCCCTAGCGCGAGGAGATACGCAGTATTTT
TRBV15	.	.	TRBJ2-5	CATSRVGAQETQYF	TGTGCCACCAGCAGAGTGGGGGCCCAAGAGACCCAGTACTTC
TRBV12-3/TRBV12-4	.	TRBD1	TRBJ1-1	CASSPGGDTEAFF	TGTGCCAGCAGTCCAGGGGGGGACACTGAAGCTTTCTTT
TRBV18	.	TRBD1	TRBJ2-7	CASSPTRDSTYEQYF	TGTGCCAGCTCACCTACCCGGGACAGTACCTACGAGCAGTACTTC